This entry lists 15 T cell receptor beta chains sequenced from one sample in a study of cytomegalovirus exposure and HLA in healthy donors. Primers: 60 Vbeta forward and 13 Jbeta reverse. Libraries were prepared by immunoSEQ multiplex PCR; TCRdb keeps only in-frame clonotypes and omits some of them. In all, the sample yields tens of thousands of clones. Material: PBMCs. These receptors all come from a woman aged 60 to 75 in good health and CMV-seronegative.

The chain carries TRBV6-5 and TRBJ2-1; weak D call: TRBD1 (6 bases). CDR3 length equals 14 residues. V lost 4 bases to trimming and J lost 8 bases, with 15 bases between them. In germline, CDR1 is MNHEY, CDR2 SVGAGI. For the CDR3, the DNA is TGTGCCAGCAGTTCCGGGACATGGGACCATGAGCAGTTCTTC. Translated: CASSSGTWDHEQFF.

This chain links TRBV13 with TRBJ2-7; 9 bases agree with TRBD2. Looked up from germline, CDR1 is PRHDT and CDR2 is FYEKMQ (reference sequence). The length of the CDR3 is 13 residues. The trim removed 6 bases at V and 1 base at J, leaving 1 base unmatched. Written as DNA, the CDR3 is TGTGCCAGCAGACTAGCGGGTTCCTACGAGCAGTACTTC. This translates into CASRLAGSYEQYF.

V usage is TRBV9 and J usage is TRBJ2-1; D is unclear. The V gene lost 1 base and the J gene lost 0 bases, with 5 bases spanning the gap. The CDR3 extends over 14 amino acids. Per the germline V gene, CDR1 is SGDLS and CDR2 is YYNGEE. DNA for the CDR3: TGTGCCAGCAGCGTATCTAGCTCCTACAATGAGCAGTTCTTC. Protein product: CASSVSSSYNEQFF.

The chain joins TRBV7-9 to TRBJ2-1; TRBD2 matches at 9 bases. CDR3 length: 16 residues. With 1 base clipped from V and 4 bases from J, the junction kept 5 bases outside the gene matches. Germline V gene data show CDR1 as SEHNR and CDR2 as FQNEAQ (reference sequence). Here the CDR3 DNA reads TGTGCCAGCAGCTTAGAGTTCCTAGCGGGGTACAATGAGCAGTTCTTC. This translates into CASSLEFLAGYNEQFF. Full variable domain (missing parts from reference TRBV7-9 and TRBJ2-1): DTGVSQNPRHKITKRGQNVTFRCDPISEHNRLYWYRQTLGQGPEFLTYFQNEAQLEKSRLLSDRFSAERPKGSFSTLEIQRTEQGDSAMYLCASSLEFLAGYNEQFFGPGTRLTVL.

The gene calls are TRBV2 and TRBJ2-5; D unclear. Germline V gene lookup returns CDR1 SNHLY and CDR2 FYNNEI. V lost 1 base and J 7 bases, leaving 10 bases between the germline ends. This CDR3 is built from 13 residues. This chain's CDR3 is CASSEGGSMTQYF. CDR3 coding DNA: TGTGCCAGCAGTGAAGGTGGCAGTATGACCCAGTACTTC.

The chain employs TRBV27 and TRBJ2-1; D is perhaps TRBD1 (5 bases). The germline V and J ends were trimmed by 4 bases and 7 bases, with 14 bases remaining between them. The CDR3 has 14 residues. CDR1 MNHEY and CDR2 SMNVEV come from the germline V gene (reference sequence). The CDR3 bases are TGTGCCAGCAGTTACAGGCCCCTAACGAATGAGCAGTTCTTC. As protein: CASSYRPLTNEQFF.

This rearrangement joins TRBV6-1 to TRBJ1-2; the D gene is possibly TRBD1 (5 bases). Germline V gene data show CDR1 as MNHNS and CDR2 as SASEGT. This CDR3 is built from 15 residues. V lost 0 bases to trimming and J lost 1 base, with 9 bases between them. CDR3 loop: CASSEALGGNYGYTF. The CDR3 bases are TGTGCCAGCAGTGAAGCGTTGGGGGGTAACTATGGCTACACCTTC.

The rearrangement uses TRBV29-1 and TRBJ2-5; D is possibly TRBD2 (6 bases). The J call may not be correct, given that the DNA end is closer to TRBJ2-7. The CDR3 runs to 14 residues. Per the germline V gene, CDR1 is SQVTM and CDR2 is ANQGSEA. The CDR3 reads CSVVKDLGGYEQYF. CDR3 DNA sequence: TGCAGCGTTGTGAAGGACTTGGGAGGCTACGAGCAGTACTTC.

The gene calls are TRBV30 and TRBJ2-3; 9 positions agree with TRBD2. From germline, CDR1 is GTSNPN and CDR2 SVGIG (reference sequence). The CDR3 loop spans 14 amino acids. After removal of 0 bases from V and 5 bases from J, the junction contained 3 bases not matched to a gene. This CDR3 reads CAWSVSGGGDTQYF. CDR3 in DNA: TGTGCCTGGAGTGTTAGCGGGGGAGGAGATACGCAGTATTTT.

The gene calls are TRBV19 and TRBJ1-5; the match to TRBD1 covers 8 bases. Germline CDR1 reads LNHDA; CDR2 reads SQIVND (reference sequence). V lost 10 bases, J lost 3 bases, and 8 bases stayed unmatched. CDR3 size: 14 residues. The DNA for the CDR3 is TGTGCCACACACAGGGGACAGGTCAATCAGCCCCAGCATTTT. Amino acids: CATHRGQVNQPQHF.

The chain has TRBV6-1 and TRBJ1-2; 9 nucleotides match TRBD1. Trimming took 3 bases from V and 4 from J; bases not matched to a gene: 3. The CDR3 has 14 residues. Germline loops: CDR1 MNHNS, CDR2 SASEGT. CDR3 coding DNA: TGTGCCAGCAGTGAGGACAGGGGTCTCTATGGCTACACCTTC. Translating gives CASSEDRGLYGYTF.

CDR3 sequence (DNA): TGTGCCAGCAGTTTGGGACACCCGAACACTGAAGCTTTCTTT. Translated, it gives CASSLGHPNTEAFF. This chain uses TRBV28 with TRBJ1-1; D possibly corresponds to TRBD1 (6 bases). This CDR3 is 14 amino acids long. The germline CDR1 and CDR2 sequences are MDHEN and SYDVKM. The V end lost 3 bases, the J end lost 1 base, and 9 bases lay between the germline ends.

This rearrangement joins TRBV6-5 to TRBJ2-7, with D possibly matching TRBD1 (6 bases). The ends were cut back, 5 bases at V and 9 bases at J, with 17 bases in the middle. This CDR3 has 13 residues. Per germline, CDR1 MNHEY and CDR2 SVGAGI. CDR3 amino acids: CASSPKQGDRQYF. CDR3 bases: TGTGCCAGCAGTCCAAAACAGGGAGATAGGCAGTACTTC.

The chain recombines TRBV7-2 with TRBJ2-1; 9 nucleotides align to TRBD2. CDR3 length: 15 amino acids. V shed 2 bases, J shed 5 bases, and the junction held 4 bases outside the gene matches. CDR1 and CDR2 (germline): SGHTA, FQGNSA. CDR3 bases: TGTGCCAGCAGCTTATGGCTAGCGGGAAACAATGAGCAGTTCTTC. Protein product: CASSLWLAGNNEQFF. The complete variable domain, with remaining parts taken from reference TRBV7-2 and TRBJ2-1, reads GAGVSQSPSNKVTEKGKDVELRCDPISGHTALYWYRQSLGQGLEFLIYFQGNSAPDKSGLPSDRFSAERTGGSVSTLTIQRTQQEDSAVYLCASSLWLAGNNEQFFGPGTRLTVL.

The CDR3 loop reads CASSFWSYEQYF. CDR3 in DNA: TGTGCCAGCAGCTTTTGGTCCTACGAGCAGTACTTC. V gene TRBV7-8 combines with J gene TRBJ2-5; D unresolved. The DNA end is more similar to TRBJ2-7, so the J call may be wrong. The CDR3 has 12 amino acids. Germline CDR1 SGHVS, CDR2 FQNEAQ.